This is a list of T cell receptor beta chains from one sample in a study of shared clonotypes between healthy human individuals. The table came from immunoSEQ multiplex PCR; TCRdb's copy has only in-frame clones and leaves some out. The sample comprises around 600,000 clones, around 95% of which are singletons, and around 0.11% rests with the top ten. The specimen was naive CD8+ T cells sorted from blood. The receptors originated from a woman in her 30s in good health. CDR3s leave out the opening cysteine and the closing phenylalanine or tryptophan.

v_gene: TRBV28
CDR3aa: ASSLTGGYSYEQY

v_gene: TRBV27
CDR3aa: ASSLTPGRELTGELF

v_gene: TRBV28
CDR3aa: ASSPDVRETQY

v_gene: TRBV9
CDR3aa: ASSVVYNLNTEAF

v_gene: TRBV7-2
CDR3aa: ASSASGTGTFEQY

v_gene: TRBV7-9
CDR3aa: ASSSSTPTGDITKNIQY

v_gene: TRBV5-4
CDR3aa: ASSWSWASTDTQY

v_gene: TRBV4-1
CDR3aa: ASSHSGGVRGGTGELF

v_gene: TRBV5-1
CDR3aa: ASSMGTGAEKLF

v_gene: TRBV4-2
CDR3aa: ASSQEDYTDTQY

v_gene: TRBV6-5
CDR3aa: ASSYRGLSYNEQF

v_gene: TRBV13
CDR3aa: ASSLGRFTASNTEAF

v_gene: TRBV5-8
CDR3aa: ASSSRGAVVQPQH

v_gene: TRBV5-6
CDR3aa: ASSLGGAVAQH

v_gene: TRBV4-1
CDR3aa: ASTSSPSRSGNTIY

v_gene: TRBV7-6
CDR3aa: ASSLESGSEAPFDNEQF

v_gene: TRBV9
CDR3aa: ASSVGQGGGSYEQY

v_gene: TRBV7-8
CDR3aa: ASSLGRASFTDTQY

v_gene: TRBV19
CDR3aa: ASGTGFNTEAF

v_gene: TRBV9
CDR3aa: ASSGLAAPGTDTQY

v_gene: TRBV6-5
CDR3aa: ASSAGTGFRPEAF

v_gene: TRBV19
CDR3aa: ASSSRTSGSSDEQF

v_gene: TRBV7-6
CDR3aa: ASSLGWQDSSYEQY

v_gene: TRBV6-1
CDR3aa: AARGTDTQY

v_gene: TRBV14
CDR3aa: ASSLFSYEQY

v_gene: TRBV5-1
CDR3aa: ASSPAQNTEAF

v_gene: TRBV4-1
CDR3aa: ASSQDGTINQPQH

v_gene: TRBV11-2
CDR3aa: ASSSGLAEVGTGELF

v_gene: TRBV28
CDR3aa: ASSTAKERWGETQY

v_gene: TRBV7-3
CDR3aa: ASSFSSGIVYEQY

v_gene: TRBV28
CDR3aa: ASSLQGFYEQY

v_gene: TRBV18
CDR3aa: ASSPRTSGHNEQF

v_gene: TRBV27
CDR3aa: ASNSGGENTEAF

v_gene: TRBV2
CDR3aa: ASSAWGSGANVLT

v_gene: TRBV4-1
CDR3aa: ASSPGQGRNIQY

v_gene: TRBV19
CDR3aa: ASSMGQGLGDSEQY

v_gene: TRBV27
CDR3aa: ASSLSTSHETQY

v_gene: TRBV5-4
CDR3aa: ASSWGLAGGNEQF

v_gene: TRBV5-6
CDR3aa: ASSLGSYNEQF

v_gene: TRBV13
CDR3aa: ASSPGWGGTSGNTIY

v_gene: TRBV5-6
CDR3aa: ASSLGPVEQY

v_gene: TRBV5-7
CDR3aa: ASSPTGVSEQY

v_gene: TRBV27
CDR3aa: ASSPSSGLISYEQY

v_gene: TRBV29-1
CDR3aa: SALGGRVSSYEQY

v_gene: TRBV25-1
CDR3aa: ASSELRANTGELF

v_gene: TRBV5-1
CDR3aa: ASSLGPRGATDEQY

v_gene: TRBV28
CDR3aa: ASSFLQTQY

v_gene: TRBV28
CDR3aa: ASSPQEYQETQY

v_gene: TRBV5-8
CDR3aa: ASSLSILRGQRTDTQY